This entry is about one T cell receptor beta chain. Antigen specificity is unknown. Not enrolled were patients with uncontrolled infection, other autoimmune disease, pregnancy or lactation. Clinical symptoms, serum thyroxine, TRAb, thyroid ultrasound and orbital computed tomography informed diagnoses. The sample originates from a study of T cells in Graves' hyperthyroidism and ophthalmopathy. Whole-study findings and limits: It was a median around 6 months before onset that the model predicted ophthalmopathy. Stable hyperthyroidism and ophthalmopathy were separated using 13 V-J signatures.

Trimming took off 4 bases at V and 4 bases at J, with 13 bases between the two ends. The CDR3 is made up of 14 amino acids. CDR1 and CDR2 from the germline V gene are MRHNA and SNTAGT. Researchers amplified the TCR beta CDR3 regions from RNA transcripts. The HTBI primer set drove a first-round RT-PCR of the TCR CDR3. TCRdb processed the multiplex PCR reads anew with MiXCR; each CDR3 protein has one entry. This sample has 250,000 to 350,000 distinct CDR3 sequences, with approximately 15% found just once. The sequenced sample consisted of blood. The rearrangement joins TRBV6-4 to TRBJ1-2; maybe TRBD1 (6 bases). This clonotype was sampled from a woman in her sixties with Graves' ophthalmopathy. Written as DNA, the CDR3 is TGTGCCAGCAGTGCCACTACAGGGAGCTATGGCTACACCTTC. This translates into CASSATTGSYGYTF.